This T cell receptor beta chain emerged from a study of CD8 T cells in ankylosing spondylitis. General study findings and limits: Within matched ankylosing spondylitis synovial fluid, disease-linked clones were reportedly significantly enriched. Disease-linked clones were CD8+ and relatively rare in peripheral blood. Characteristic, it appeared, of ankylosing spondylitis blood was a TCR beta motif of roughly eight highly homologous variants.

This clonotype came up a few times. The antigen is undetermined. TCRdb used MiXCR to reprocess the 5' RACE reads, holding one entry per CDR3 protein. The data contain about 240,000 distinct CDR3 sequences, over 8.5% of them singletons. The CDR3 runs to 14 residues. Germline loops: CDR1 MGHDK, CDR2 SYGVNS. V gave up 5 bases and J gave up 0 bases, with 9 bases separating them. The chain combines TRBV25-1 with TRBJ2-3; D is perhaps TRBD2 (6 bases). The source material was blood, either unsorted or a sorted T cell fraction (not recorded which). The receptor was isolated from a male donor with ankylosing spondylitis or in good health (not recorded which). CDR3 sequence (DNA): TGTGCCAGCAGTCCGGCGGGGAGCACAGATACGCAGTATTTT. Its protein product is CASSPAGSTDTQYF.